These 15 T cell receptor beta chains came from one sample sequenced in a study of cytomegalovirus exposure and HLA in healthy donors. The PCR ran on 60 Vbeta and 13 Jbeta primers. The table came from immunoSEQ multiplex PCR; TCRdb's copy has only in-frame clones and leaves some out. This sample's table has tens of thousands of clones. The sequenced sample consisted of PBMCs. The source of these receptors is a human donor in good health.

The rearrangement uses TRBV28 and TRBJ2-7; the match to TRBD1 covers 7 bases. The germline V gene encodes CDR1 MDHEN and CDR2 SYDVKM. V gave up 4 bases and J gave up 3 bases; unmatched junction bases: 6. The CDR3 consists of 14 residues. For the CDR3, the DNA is TGTGCCAGCAGTTCTGGGGCAGGGGGCTACGAGCAGTACTTC. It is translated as CASSSGAGGYEQYF. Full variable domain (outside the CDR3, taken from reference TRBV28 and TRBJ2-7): DVKVTQSSRYLVKRTGEKVFLECVQDMDHENMFWYRQDPGLGLRLIYFSYDVKMKEKGDIPEGYSVSREKKERFSLILESASTNQTSMYLCASSSGAGGYEQYFGPGTRLTVT.

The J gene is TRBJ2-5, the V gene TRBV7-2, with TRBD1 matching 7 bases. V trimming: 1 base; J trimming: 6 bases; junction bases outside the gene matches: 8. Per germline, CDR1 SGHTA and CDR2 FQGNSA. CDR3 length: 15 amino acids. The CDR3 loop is CASSLDRGVGKTQYF. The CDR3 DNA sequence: TGTGCCAGCAGCTTAGACAGGGGAGTGGGGAAGACCCAGTACTTC. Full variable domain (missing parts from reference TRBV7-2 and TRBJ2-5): GAGVSQSPSNKVTEKGKDVELRCDPISGHTALYWYRQSLGQGLEFLIYFQGNSAPDKSGLPSDRFSAERTGGSVSTLTIQRTQQEDSAVYLCASSLDRGVGKTQYFGPGTRLLVL.

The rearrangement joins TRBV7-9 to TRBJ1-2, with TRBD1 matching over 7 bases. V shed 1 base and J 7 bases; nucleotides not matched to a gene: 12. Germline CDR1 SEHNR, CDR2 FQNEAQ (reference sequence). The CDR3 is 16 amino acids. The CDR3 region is CASSLEIVAGGAGYTF. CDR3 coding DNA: TGTGCCAGCAGCTTAGAAATCGTGGCAGGGGGAGCTGGCTACACCTTC.

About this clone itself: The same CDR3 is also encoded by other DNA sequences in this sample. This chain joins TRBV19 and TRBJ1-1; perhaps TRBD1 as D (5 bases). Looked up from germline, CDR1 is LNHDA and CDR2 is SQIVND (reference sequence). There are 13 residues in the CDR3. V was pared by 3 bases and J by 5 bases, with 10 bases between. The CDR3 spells CASSINRGTEAFF. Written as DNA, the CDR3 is TGTGCCAGTAGTATCAACCGGGGGACTGAAGCTTTCTTT. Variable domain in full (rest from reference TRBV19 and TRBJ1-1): DGGITQSPKYLFRKEGQNVTLSCEQNLNHDAMYWYRQDPGQGLRLIYYSQIVNDFQKGDIAEGYSVSREKKESFPLTVTSAQKNPTAFYLCASSINRGTEAFFGQGTRLTVV.

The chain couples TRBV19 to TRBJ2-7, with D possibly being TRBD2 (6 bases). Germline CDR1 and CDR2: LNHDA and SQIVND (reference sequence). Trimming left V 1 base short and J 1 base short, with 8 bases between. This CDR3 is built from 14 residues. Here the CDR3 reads CASSIALASYEQYF. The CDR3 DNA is TGTGCCAGTAGTATAGCGCTAGCGTCCTACGAGCAGTACTTC.

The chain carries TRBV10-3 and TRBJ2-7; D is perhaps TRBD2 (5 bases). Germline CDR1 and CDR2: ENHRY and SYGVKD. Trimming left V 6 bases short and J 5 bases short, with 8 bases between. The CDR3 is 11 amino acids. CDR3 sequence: CAIREVDEQYF. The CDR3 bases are TGTGCCATCAGGGAGGTCGACGAGCAGTACTTC.

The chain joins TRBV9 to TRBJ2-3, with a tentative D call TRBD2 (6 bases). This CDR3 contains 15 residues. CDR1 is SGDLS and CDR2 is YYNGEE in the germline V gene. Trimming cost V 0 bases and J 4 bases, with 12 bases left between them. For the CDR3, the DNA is TGTGCCAGCAGCGTAGCGGGGGATAGGGCAGATACGCAGTATTTT. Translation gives CASSVAGDRADTQYF.

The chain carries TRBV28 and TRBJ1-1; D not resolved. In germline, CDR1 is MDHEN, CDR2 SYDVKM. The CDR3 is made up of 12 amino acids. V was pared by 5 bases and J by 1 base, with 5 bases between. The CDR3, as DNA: TGTGCCAGCAGTATACAGAACACTGAAGCTTTCTTT. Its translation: CASSIQNTEAFF.

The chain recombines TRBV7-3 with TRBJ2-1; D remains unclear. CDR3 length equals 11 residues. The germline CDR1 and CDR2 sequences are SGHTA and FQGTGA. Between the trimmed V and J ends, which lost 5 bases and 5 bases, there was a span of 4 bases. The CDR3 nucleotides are TGTGCCAGCAGCCTCGACAATGAGCAGTTCTTC. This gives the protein CASSLDNEQFF.

CDR3 bases: TGTGCCAGCAGTATAACAGGGGGGACCTATGGCTACACCTTC. Its translation: CASSITGGTYGYTF. The chain is built from TRBV27 and TRBJ1-2, with TRBD1 matching 8 bases. The trim removed 5 bases at V and 4 bases at J, leaving 6 bases unmatched. Germline CDR1 MNHEY, CDR2 SMNVEV (reference sequence). This CDR3 has 14 residues.

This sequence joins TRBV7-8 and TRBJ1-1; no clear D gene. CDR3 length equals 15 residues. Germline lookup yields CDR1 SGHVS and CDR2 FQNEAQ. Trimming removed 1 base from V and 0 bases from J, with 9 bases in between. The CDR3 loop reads CASSLEGGLNTEAFF. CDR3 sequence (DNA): TGTGCCAGCAGCTTAGAGGGCGGGTTGAACACTGAAGCTTTCTTT.

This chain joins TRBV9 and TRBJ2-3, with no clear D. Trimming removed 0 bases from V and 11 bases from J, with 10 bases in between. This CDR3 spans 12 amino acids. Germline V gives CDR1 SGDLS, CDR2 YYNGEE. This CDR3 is CASSVDLLRQYF. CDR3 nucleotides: TGTGCCAGCAGCGTAGATCTTCTGAGGCAGTATTTT.

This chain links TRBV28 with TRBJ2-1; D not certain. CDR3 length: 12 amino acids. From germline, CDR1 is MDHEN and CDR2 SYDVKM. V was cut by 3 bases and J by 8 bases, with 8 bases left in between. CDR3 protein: CASSFRSDEQFF. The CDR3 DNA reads TGTGCCAGCAGTTTCAGAAGCGATGAGCAGTTCTTC.

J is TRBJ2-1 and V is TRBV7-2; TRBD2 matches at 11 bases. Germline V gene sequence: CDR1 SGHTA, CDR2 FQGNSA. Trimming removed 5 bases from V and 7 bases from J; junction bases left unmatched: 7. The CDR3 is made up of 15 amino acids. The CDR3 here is CASSRSGGAINEQFF. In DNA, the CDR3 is TGTGCCAGCAGCCGTAGCGGGGGGGCGATAAATGAGCAGTTCTTC. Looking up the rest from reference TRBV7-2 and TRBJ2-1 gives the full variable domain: GAGVSQSPSNKVTEKGKDVELRCDPISGHTALYWYRQSLGQGLEFLIYFQGNSAPDKSGLPSDRFSAERTGGSVSTLTIQRTQQEDSAVYLCASSRSGGAINEQFFGPGTRLTVL.

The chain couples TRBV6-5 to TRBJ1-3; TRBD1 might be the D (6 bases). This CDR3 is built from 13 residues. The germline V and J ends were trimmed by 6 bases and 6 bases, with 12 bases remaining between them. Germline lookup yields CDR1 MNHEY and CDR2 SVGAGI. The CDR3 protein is CASSPGQENTIYF. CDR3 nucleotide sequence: TGTGCCAGCAGCCCGGGACAAGAAAACACCATATATTTT.